These 2 T cell receptor beta chains came from one sample sequenced in a study of blood T cell repertoires in COVID-19. The data were produced by immunoSEQ multiplex PCR, yet TCRdb's version contains in-frame clones alone and is incomplete. The sample has more than 200,000 clones; 80% to 90% are singletons. The material sequenced was peripheral blood. These receptors were taken from a man aged 30-40 years with active or convalescent COVID-19.

The chain carries TRBV6-2 or TRBV6-3 and TRBJ2-3; 7 bases agree with TRBD2. V was clipped by 6 bases and J by 4 bases; unmatched bases: 10. Germline assignment: CDR1 MNHEY and CDR2 SVGEGT. The CDR3 has 15 residues. The CDR3 nucleotides read TGTGCCAGCAGCCTATCCAAGCGGGGCGCAGATACGCAGTATTTT. Protein sequence: CASSLSKRGADTQYF.

This chain connects TRBV7-9 to TRBJ1-2; no definite D call. The V gene lost 4 bases and the J gene lost 5 bases, with 29 bases spanning the gap. The CDR3 is made up of 19 amino acids. CDR1 and CDR2 from the germline V gene are SEHNR and FQNEAQ (reference sequence). CDR3 residues: CASSSDVSLGPRASYGYTF. The CDR3 DNA follows: TGTGCCAGCAGCTCAGACGTGAGTTTAGGGCCGAGGGCATCATATGGCTACACCTTC. The whole variable domain, remainder taken from reference TRBV7-9 and TRBJ1-2, is DTGVSQNPRHKITKRGQNVTFRCDPISEHNRLYWYRQTLGQGPEFLTYFQNEAQLEKSRLLSDRFSAERPKGSFSTLEIQRTEQGDSAMYLCASSSDVSLGPRASYGYTFGSGTRLTVV.